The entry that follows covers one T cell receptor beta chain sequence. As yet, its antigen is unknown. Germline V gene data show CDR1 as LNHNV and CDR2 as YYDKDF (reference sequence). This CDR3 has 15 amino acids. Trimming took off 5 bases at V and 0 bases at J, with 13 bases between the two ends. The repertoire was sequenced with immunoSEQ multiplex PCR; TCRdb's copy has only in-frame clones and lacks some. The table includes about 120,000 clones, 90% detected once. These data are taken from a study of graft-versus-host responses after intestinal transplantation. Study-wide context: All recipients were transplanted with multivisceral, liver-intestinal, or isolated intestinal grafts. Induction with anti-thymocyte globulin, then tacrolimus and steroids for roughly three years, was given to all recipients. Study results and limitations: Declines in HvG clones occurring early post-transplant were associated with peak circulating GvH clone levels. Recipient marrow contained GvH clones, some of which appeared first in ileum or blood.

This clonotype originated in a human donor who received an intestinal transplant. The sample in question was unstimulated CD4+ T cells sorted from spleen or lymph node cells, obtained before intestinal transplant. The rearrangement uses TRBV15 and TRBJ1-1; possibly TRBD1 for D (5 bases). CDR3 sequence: CATSSREGMNTEAFF. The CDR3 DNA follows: TGTGCCACCAGCTCTCGGGAGGGGATGAACACTGAAGCTTTCTTT. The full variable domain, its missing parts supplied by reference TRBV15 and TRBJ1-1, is DAMVIQNPRYQVTQFGKPVTLSCSQTLNHNVMYWYQQKSSQAPKLLFHYYDKDFNNEADTPDNFQSRRPNTSFCFLDIRSPGLGDTAMYLCATSSREGMNTEAFFGQGTRLTVV.